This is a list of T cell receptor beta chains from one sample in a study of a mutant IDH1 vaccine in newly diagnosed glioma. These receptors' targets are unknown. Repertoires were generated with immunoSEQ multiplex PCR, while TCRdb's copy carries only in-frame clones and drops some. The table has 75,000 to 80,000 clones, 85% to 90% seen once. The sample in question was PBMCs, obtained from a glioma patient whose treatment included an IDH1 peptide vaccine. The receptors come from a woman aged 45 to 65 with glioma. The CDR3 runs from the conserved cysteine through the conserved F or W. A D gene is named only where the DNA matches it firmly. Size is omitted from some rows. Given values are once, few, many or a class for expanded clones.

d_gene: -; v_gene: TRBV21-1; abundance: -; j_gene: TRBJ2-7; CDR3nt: TGTGCCAGCAGCACGGCAGGGAACTCCTACGAGCAGTACTTC; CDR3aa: CASSTAGNSYEQYF
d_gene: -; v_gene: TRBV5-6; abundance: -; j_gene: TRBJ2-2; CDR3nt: TGTGCCAGCAGCTTGTGGGGTGGCGGGCTGAACACCGGGGAGCTGTTTTTT; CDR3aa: CASSLWGGGLNTGELFF
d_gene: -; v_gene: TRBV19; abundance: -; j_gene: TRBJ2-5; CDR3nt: TGTGCCAGTAGCTCACAGGGTATCCAAGAGACCCAGTACTTC; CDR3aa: CASSSQGIQETQYF
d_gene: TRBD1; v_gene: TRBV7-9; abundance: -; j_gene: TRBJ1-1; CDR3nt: TGTGCCAGCAGCTCGTTACAGGGGGTGAACACTGAAGCTTTCTTT; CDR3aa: CASSSLQGVNTEAFF
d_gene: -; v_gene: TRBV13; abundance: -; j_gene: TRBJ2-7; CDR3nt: TGTGCCAGCAGCTTTCGCTACGAGCAGTACTTC; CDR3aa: CASSFRYEQYF
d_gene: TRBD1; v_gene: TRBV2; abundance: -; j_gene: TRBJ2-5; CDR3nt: TGTGCCAGCAGTTCACAGGGGGCCTCCGAAGAGACCCAGTACTTC; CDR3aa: CASSSQGASEETQYF
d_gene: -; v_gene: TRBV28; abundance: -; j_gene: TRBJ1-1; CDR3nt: TGTGCCAGCAGTTTATTGGGGGGGGCGCCCGCTGAAGCTTTCTTT; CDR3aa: CASSLLGGAPAEAFF
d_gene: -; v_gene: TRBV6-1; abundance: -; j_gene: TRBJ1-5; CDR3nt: TGTGCCAGCAGTGAGGCAGTTCAAAAAGCCCAGCATTTT; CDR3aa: CASSEAVQKAQHF
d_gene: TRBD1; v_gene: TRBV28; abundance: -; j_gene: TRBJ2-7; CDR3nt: TGTGCCAGCAGTTCTACAGGGGAGAGCTCCTACGAGCAGTACTTC; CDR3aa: CASSSTGESSYEQYF
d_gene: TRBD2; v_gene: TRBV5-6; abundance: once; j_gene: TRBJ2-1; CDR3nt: TGTGCCAGCAGCTTGAAGGCGGGAGAAAACTACAATGAGCAGTTCTTC; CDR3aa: CASSLKAGENYNEQFF
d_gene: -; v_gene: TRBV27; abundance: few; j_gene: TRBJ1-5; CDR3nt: TGTGCCAGCAGCTTCGGGTCTCCCGGGGAGCCCCAGCATTTT; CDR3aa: CASSFGSPGEPQHF
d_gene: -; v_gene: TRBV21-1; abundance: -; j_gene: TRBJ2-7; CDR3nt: TGTGCCAGCAGCGATAGGGAGGGCTACGAGCAGTACTTC; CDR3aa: CASSDREGYEQYF
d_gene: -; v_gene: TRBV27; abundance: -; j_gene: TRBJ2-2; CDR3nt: TGTGCCAGCAGTTTTCTGGGAACCGGGGAGCTGTTTTTT; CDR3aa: CASSFLGTGELFF
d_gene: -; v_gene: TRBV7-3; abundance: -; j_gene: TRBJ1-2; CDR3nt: TGTGCCAGCAGCTTAGGGACGGAAGCTAACTATGGCTACACCTTC; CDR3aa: CASSLGTEANYGYTF
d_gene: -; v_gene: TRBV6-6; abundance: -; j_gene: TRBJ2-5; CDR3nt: TGTGCCAGCAGTTACACAGGGTTCCTGGAGACCCAGTACTTC; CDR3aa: CASSYTGFLETQYF
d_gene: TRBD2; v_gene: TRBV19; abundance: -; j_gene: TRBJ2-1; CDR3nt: TGTGCCAGTAGTGGGACTAGCGCTACCTACAATGAGCAGTTCTTC; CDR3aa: CASSGTSATYNEQFF
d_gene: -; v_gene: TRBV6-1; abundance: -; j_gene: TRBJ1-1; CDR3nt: TGTGCCAGCAGTGAAGGGCGGGGCAGGTGGGACACTGAAGCTTTCTTT; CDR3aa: CASSEGRGRWDTEAFF
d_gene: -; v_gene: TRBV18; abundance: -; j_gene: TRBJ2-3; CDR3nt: TGTGCCAGCTCACCTCAGAGCACAGATACGCAGTATTTT; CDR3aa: CASSPQSTDTQYF
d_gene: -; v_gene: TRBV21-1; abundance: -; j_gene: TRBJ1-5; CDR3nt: TGTGCCAGCAGCGGAGGCAATCAGCCCCAGCATTTT; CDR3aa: CASSGGNQPQHF
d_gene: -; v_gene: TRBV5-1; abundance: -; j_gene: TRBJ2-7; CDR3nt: TGCGCCAGCAGCGGCGACAGCTACGAGCAGTACTTC; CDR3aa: CASSGDSYEQYF
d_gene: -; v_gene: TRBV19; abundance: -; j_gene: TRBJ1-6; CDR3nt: TGTGCCAGTAGTATTCGTAATTCACCCCTCCACTTT; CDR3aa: CASSIRNSPLHF
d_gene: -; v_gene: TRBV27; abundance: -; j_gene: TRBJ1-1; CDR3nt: TGTGCCAGCAGCCCCCGGGGAGGGTTGTCTGAAGCTTTCTTT; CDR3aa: CASSPRGGLSEAFF
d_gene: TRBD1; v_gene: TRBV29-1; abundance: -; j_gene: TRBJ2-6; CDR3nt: TGCAGCGTTGGAAGTCGACAGGGGGCTTTCAGGGAAGGGGCCAACGTCCTGACTTTC; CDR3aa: CSVGSRQGAFREGANVLTF
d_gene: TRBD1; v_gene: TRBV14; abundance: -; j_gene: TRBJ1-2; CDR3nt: TGTGCCAGCAGCCTCCTTGGGACAGATCGTAACTATGGCTACACCTTC; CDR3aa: CASSLLGTDRNYGYTF
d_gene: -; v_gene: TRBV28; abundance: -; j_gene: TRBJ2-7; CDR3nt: TGTGCCAGCAGGGCTGCCGGCCCTTACGAGCAGTACTTC; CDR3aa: CASRAAGPYEQYF
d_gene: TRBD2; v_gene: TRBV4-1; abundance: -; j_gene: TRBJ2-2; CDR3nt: TGCGCCAGCAGCCACGGACTAGCGGGAGGAACGAACACCGGGGAGCTGTTTTTT; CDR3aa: CASSHGLAGGTNTGELFF
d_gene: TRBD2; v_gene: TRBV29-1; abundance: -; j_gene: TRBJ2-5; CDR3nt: TGCAGCGTTGATTCCTTTACTAGCGGGAGTCGGGAGACCCAGTACTTC; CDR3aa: CSVDSFTSGSRETQYF
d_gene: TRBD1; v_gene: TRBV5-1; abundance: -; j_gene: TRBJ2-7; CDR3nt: TGCGCCAGCAGAAAACGACAGGGTGGGTCCTACGAGCAGTACTTC; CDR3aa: CASRKRQGGSYEQYF
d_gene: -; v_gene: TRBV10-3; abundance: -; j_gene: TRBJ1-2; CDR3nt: TGTGCCATCAGTCGGACAGCGGCTGGCTACACCTTC; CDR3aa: CAISRTAAGYTF
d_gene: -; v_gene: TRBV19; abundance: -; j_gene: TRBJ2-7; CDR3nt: TGTGCCAGTAGTAGGATAGAAGGAAGCTACGAGCAGTACTTC; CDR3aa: CASSRIEGSYEQYF
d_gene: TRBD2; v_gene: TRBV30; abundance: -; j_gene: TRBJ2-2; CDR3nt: TGTGCCTGGGGACTAGCGGGAACGAACACCGGGGAGCTGTTTTTT; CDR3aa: CAWGLAGTNTGELFF
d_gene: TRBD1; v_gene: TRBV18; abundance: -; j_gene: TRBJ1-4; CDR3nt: TGTGCCAGCTCACTTCGAACGATACAGGGGGATGAAAAACTGTTTTTT; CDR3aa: CASSLRTIQGDEKLFF
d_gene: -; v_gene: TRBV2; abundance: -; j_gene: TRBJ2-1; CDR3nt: TGTGCCAGCGGGCCCGGTTACAATGAGCAGTTCTTC; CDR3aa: CASGPGYNEQFF
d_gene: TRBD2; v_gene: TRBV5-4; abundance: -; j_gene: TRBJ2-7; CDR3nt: TGTGCCAGCAGCTTGGATCTACCGACTAGCGGTTCGGACGAGCAGTACTTC; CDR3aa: CASSLDLPTSGSDEQYF
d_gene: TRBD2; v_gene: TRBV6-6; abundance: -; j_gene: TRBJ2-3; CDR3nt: TGTGCCAGCCGTGGGACTAGCCAAGGCACAGATACGCAGTATTTT; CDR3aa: CASRGTSQGTDTQYF
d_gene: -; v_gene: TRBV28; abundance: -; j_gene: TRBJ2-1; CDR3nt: TGTGCCAGCAGTCCGGGCCCGGGAAGAAATGAGCAGTTCTTC; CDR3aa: CASSPGPGRNEQFF
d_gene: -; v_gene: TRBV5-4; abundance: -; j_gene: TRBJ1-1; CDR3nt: TGTGCCAGCAGAGGGGCGGGACGGACTGAAGCTTTCTTT; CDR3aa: CASRGAGRTEAFF
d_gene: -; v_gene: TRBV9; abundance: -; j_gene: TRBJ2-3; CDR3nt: TGTGCCAGCAGCGTACAGACTCGTAGCACAGATACGCAGTATTTT; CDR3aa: CASSVQTRSTDTQYF
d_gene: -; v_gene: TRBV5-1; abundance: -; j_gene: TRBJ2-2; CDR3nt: TGCGCCAGCAGCCGGGACTCACTGAACACCGGGGAGCTGTTTTTT; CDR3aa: CASSRDSLNTGELFF
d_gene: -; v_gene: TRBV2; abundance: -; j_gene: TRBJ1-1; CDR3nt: TGTGCCAGCAGTGAACCGGTTGGGGCAGCACTAAACACTGAAGCTTTCTTT; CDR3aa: CASSEPVGAALNTEAFF
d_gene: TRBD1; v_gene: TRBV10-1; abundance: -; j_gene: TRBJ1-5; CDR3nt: TGCGCCAGCAGGCCGGGACAGGGGGGAATTAGGTCATACGGGCCCCAGCATTTT; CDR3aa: CASRPGQGGIRSYGPQHF
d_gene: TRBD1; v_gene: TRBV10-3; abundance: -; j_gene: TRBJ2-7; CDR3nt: TGTGCCATCAGTGAGGGCCCCGGGACAGGGGCCTACGAGCAGTACTTC; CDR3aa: CAISEGPGTGAYEQYF
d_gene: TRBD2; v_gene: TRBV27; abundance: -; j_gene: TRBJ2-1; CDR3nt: TGTGCCTGCGGGGGGCAGCCCTACAATGAGCAGTTCTTC; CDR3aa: CACGGQPYNEQFF
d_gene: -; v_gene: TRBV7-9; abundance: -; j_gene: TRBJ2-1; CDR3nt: TGTGCCAGCAGCTCCCCGAGTAGCGTAACGTTTCTGGATGAGCAGTTCTTC; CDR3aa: CASSSPSSVTFLDEQFF
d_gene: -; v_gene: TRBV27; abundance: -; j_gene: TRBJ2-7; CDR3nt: TGTGCCAGCAGTCGGGGAGGAGTTCTGACCTACGAGCAGTACTTC; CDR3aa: CASSRGGVLTYEQYF
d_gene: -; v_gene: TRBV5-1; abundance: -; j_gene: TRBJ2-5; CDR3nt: TGCGCCAGCAGCTTGATGGCGGATCAAGAGACCCAGTACTTC; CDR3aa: CASSLMADQETQYF
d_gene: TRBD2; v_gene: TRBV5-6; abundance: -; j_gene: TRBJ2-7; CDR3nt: TGTGCCAGCAGCTTGGCCCGGATAGCGGGAGGCTACGAGCAGTACTTC; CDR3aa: CASSLARIAGGYEQYF